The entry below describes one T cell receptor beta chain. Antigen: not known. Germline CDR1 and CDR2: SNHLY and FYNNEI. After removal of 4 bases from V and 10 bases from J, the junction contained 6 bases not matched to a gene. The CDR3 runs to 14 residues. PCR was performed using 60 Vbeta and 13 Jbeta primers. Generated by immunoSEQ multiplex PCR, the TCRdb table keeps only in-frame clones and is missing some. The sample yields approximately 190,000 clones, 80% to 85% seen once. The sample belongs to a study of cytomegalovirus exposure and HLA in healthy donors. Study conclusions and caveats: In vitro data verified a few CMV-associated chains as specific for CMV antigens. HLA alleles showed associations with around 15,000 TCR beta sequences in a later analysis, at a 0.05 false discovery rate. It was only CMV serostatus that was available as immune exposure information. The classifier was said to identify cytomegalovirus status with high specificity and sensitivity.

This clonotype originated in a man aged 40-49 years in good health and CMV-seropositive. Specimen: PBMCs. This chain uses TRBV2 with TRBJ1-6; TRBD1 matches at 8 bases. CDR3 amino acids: CASSGQGAKSPLHF. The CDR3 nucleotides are TGTGCCAGCAGTGGTCAGGGGGCGAAGTCACCCCTCCACTTT.